This TCR beta chain was sequenced for a study of ipilimumab plus nivolumab after autologous stem cell transplantation. The study, taken as a whole, reports: The authors say TCR, Treg and microbiome findings warrant further study.

Germline V CDR1 and CDR2: LGHNA, YNFKEQ. This CDR3 is built from 18 residues. The V and J ends lost 3 bases and 7 bases, in that order; junction bases with no gene match: 16. Concerning this clone itself: Its antigen is still unknown.

Checkpoint therapy with ipilimumab 1 mg/kg began 14 to 28 days after transplant. Patients got 3 mg/kg IV nivolumab weeks 1, 4, 7, 10, then biweekly through week 26. This table comes from immunoSEQ multiplex PCR, and its TCRdb copy is limited to in-frame clones, with some not included. The sample carries 77,000 or so clones, over 80% recorded once. The receptor was isolated from a male donor with diffuse large B-cell lymphoma. This rearrangement joins TRBV4-2 to TRBJ2-1; TRBD1 agrees at 9 bases. The sample consisted of PBMCs, taken in a trial of ipilimumab plus nivolumab as post-transplant consolidation. The CDR3 reads CASSHAQAGQGTINEQFF. CDR3 sequence (DNA): TGTGCCAGCAGCCATGCACAGGCGGGACAGGGTACTATTAATGAGCAGTTCTTC.